The T cell receptor (beta chain) described here comes from a study of post-analysis software for immune sequencing data. This clonotype has only a few counts. Its antigen is not identified. General study results and limits: Among multiple sclerosis patients, normalized Chao1 diversity was significantly below that of controls.

The length of the CDR3 is 19 residues. V lost 2 bases, J lost 0 bases, and 20 bases lay in between. From germline, CDR1 is KGHSH and CDR2 LQKENI. Libraries were made from TCR beta cDNA, and they carried unique molecular identifiers. With about 0.85 to 10 million T cells as the source, 400,000 to 550,000 cDNA molecules resulted. One entry per CDR3 protein results from TCRdb running MiXCR on the PCR reads. The sample holds about 160,000 distinct CDR3 sequences, around 36% seen once. The chain combines TRBV18 with TRBJ2-4; D is perhaps TRBD1 (5 bases). The receptor comes from a girl under 18 with multiple sclerosis. The input for sequencing was blood, taken after autologous hematopoietic stem cell transplantation. This CDR3 reads CASSPGSGSVGTAKNIQYF. CDR3 sequence (DNA): TGTGCCAGCTCACCAGGGTCAGGGTCGGTCGGTACAGCCAAAAACATTCAGTACTTC. The full variable domain, with the rest looked up from reference TRBV18 and TRBJ2-4, is NAGVMQNPRHLVRRRGQEARLRCSPMKGHSHVYWYRQLPEEGLKFMVYLQKENIIDESGMPKERFSAEFPKEGPSILRIQQVVRGDSAAYFCASSPGSGSVGTAKNIQYFGAGTRLSVL.